Listed below are T cell receptor beta chains from one sample, sequenced in a study of a mutant IDH1 vaccine in newly diagnosed glioma. These receptors' targets are unknown. Repertoires were generated with immunoSEQ multiplex PCR, while TCRdb's copy carries only in-frame clones and drops some. The top ten clones hold 3.5% to 4.5% of a sample with about 60,000 clones, approximately 80% of them seen once. Sequencing used PBMCs, obtained from a glioma patient whose treatment included an IDH1 peptide vaccine. Receptors were obtained from a man aged 30 to 39 with glioma. The CDR3 runs from the conserved cysteine through the conserved F or W. Each record gives: V gene, J gene, D gene, clone size, CDR3 protein, CDR3 DNA. A D gene is named only where the DNA matches it firmly. Clone size, where shown, is once, few, many, or a class for clones that have expanded.

>TRBV7-2|TRBJ2-7|TRBD2|NA
CASSLGGRQYF
TGTGCCAGCAGCTTGGGGGGGAGGCAGTACTTC
>TRBV28|TRBJ2-7|NA|NA
CASSILIREQYF
TGTGCCAGCAGTATACTAATTCGGGAGCAGTACTTC
>TRBV28|TRBJ2-1|TRBD1|NA
CASSLWGQGARDEQFF
TGTGCCAGCAGTTTATGGGGACAGGGGGCTCGGGATGAGCAGTTCTTC
>TRBV2|TRBJ1-5|TRBD1|NA
CASSAGTGPREPQHF
TGTGCCAGCAGTGCCGGGACAGGGCCCCGGGAGCCCCAGCATTTT
>TRBV2|TRBJ1-5|TRBD1|NA
CASEGGVTGDPSNQPQHF
TGTGCCAGCGAGGGTGGAGTGACAGGGGATCCTAGCAATCAGCCCCAGCATTTT
>TRBV5-6|TRBJ2-5|TRBD2|NA
CASSSTSGGETQYF
TGTGCCAGCAGCTCCACTAGCGGAGGGGAGACCCAGTACTTC
>TRBV21-1|TRBJ1-1|NA|NA
CASSRGTVNTEAFF
TGTGCCAGCAGCAGAGGGACAGTGAACACTGAAGCCTTCTTT
>TRBV7-7|TRBJ2-3|NA|once
CASSPWGRSTDTQYF
TGTGCCAGCAGCCCCTGGGGCAGAAGCACAGATACGCAGTATTTT
>TRBV28|TRBJ2-3|NA|NA
CATFPMRGRSTDTQYF
TGTGCCACCTTCCCTATGAGGGGCCGGAGCACAGATACGCAGTATTTT
>TRBV5-1|TRBJ2-5|TRBD2|NA
CASSLGAGDETQYF
TGCGCCAGCAGCTTGGGAGCGGGAGACGAGACCCAGTACTTC
>TRBV28|TRBJ2-6|TRBD1|NA
CASSVRDRGPGANVLTF
TGTGCCAGCAGCGTCCGGGACAGGGGGCCTGGGGCCAACGTCCTGACTTTC
>TRBV27|TRBJ2-1|TRBD2|once
CASSPLGLAFEQFF
TGTGCCAGCAGTCCTCTTGGACTAGCATTTGAGCAGTTCTTC
>TRBV6-1|TRBJ1-6|NA|once
CASSEVYGTSNSPLHF
TGTGCCAGCAGTGAAGTCTATGGGACGAGTAATTCACCCCTCCACTTT
>TRBV28|TRBJ1-2|NA|NA
CASSLTWDNIYGYTF
TGTGCCAGCAGCTTGACCTGGGACAACATCTATGGCTACACCTTC
>TRBV9|TRBJ1-4|NA|NA
CASSVGWGNEKLFF
TGTGCCAGCAGCGTAGGGTGGGGTAATGAAAAACTGTTTTTT
>TRBV7-2|TRBJ2-1|TRBD2|NA
CASSRGSSYNEQFF
TGTGCCAGCAGTCGCGGGAGCTCCTACAATGAGCAGTTCTTC
>TRBV20-1|TRBJ2-1|NA|few
CSAPAAGEQFF
TGCAGTGCCCCGGCGGCGGGTGAGCAGTTCTTC
>TRBV5-4|TRBJ1-5|TRBD1|few
CASSPGTEGQPQHF
TGTGCCAGCAGCCCCGGGACAGAAGGTCAGCCCCAGCATTTT
>TRBV5-1|TRBJ1-1|NA|few
CASSPDRPNTEAFF
TGCGCCAGCAGCCCGGACAGACCGAACACTGAAGCTTTCTTT
>TRBV29-1|TRBJ1-2|NA|few
CSVDQGVDGYTF
TGCAGCGTTGACCAGGGAGTTGATGGCTACACCTTC
>TRBV28|TRBJ1-5|NA|NA
CASTLMFVQGDGDNQPQHF
TGTGCCAGCACCCTGATGTTCGTCCAGGGTGATGGAGACAATCAGCCCCAGCATTTT
>TRBV2|TRBJ1-2|NA|NA
CASRDSYGYTF
TGTGCCAGCAGAGACAGCTATGGCTACACCTTC
>TRBV5-1|TRBJ2-2|TRBD1|NA
CASSLVQGDAGELFF
TGCGCCAGCAGCTTGGTCCAGGGGGACGCCGGGGAGCTGTTTTTT
>TRBV19|TRBJ2-2|NA|NA
CASSIAEGSSGELFF
TGTGCCAGTAGTATAGCGGAGGGATCGAGCGGGGAGCTGTTTTTT
>TRBV11-2|TRBJ2-5|TRBD2|NA
CASSLGMDSGRGRETQYF
TGTGCCAGCAGCTTAGGGATGGATAGCGGGAGGGGTCGAGAGACCCAGTACTTC
>TRBV30|TRBJ1-5|NA|NA
CAWSVRGSQPQHF
TGTGCCTGGAGTGTACGGGGGTCGCAGCCCCAGCATTTT
>TRBV19|TRBJ1-5|NA|NA
CASSMGQGIQPQHF
TGTGCCAGTAGTATGGGGCAGGGTATCCAGCCCCAGCATTTT
>TRBV10-2|TRBJ1-4|TRBD1|few
CASRRGQAPTNEKLFF
TGCGCCAGCAGGAGGGGACAGGCTCCGACTAATGAAAAACTGTTTTTT
>TRBV2|TRBJ2-1|NA|NA
CASTLNAGAYNEQFF
TGTGCCAGCACCCTGAATGCAGGGGCCTACAATGAGCAGTTCTTC
>TRBV7-9|TRBJ2-3|TRBD2|NA
CASSTGTSVTDTQYF
TGTGCCAGCAGCACCGGGACTAGCGTCACAGATACGCAGTATTTT
>TRBV28|TRBJ2-7|NA|NA
CASSRGEALEQYF
TGTGCCAGCAGCCGAGGGGAGGCCCTCGAGCAGTACTTC
>TRBV7-9|TRBJ2-1|TRBD2|few
CASSAWTSGGLYNEQFF
TGTGCCAGCAGCGCTTGGACTAGCGGGGGTTTATACAATGAGCAGTTCTTC
>TRBV29-1|TRBJ1-1|NA|NA
CSVLRGAMNTEAFF
TGCAGCGTTCTACGGGGGGCAATGAACACTGAAGCTTTCTTT
>TRBV28|TRBJ2-1|NA|NA
CASSPTISYNEQFF
TGTGCCAGCAGTCCTACTATATCCTACAATGAGCAGTTCTTC
>TRBV27|TRBJ2-5|NA|few
CASSSAQGWETQYF
TGTGCCAGCAGTTCCGCTCAGGGATGGGAGACCCAGTACTTC
>TRBV2|TRBJ2-3|NA|NA
CASSLRGADTQYF
TGTGCCAGCAGCTTGAGGGGGGCAGATACGCAGTATTTT
>TRBV28|TRBJ2-7|NA|few
CASSSRLRWEQYF
TGTGCCAGCAGTTCCAGATTACGTTGGGAGCAGTACTTC
>TRBV7-9|TRBJ2-7|NA|NA
CASAMRGGNYEQYF
TGTGCCAGCGCAATGCGGGGTGGAAATTACGAGCAGTACTTC
>TRBV6-1|TRBJ1-1|TRBD1|NA
CASRDRGWNTEAFF
TGTGCCAGCCGGGACAGGGGGTGGAACACTGAAGCTTTCTTT
>TRBV6-4|TRBJ1-1|NA|few
CASSGNPNTEAFF
TGTGCCAGCAGTGGTAATCCGAACACTGAAGCTTTCTTT
>TRBV7-9|TRBJ2-1|NA|NA
CASSPILRDRAHNEQFF
TGTGCCAGCAGCCCCATACTTCGGGATCGGGCCCACAATGAGCAGTTCTTC
>TRBV5-4|TRBJ2-3|TRBD2|NA
CASSTGTSGRAEDTQYF
TGTGCCAGCAGCACCGGGACTAGCGGGAGGGCGGAAGATACGCAGTATTTT
>TRBV5-1|TRBJ2-2|NA|NA
CASSLGLNTGELFF
TGCGCCAGCAGCTTGGGACTGAACACCGGGGAGCTGTTTTTT
>TRBV2|TRBJ2-7|TRBD2|NA
CASSASGGWYEQYF
TGTGCCAGCAGTGCTAGCGGGGGGTGGTACGAGCAGTACTTC
>TRBV30|TRBJ1-6|TRBD1|NA
CARGTGRNSPLHF
TGTGCCCGAGGGACAGGGCGAAATTCACCCCTCCACTTT
>TRBV4-2|TRBJ2-1|TRBD1|NA
CASSQVVGGDRGLNEQFF
TGTGCCAGCAGCCAAGTGGTAGGAGGGGACAGGGGATTGAATGAGCAGTTCTTC
>TRBV5-1|TRBJ2-7|NA|once
CASSLLSPGPHEQYF
TGCGCCAGCAGCTTGCTCAGCCCAGGCCCCCACGAGCAGTACTTC
>TRBV27|TRBJ1-2|NA|NA
CASSFAGGDGYTF
TGTGCCAGCAGTTTTGCGGGAGGCGATGGCTACACCTTC
>TRBV6-5|TRBJ1-5|TRBD1|NA
CASSRSTGGQPQHF
TGTGCCAGCAGTCGGTCGACAGGGGGTCAGCCCCAGCATTTT
>TRBV18|TRBJ1-5|TRBD1|NA
CASSNLQGHEQPQHF
TGTGCCAGCTCTAACTTACAGGGGCATGAGCAGCCCCAGCATTTT
>TRBV19|TRBJ2-5|NA|NA
CASSNQGQWETQYF
TGTGCCAGTAGTAATCAGGGGCAGTGGGAGACCCAGTACTTC